These 3 T cell receptor beta chains share one sample of origin, sequenced in a study of cytomegalovirus exposure and HLA in healthy donors (TCRdb year 2017). Library preparation employed the immunoSEQ multiplex PCR assay. For the multiplex PCR, a mixture combining 60 forward primers for TCR Vbeta segments and 13 reverse primers for TCR Jbeta segments was used. The clones in this table, taken by TCRdb from immuneACCESS, are in-frame only. Not every clone is retained; where verified, under half of the shortfall comes from an unresolved V gene, and the cause of the rest is unknown. In all, the sample holds about 160,000 clones, and around four fifths of those were seen once. Roughly 1.2% of the sample is held by the ten biggest clonotypes. What was sequenced was PBMCs. These receptors all come from a woman between 45 and 60 years old in good health and CMV-seronegative.

The V gene is TRBV28, the J gene TRBJ1-4, with D possibly being TRBD1 (6 bases). With 6 bases removed from V and 0 bases from J, the gap between germline ends came to 14 bases. This CDR3 contains 16 residues. Germline CDR1 and CDR2: MDHEN and SYDVKM. The DNA of the CDR3 is TGTGCCAGCAGCCTCGAACAGGGCGCAACTAATGAAAAACTGTTTTTT. This codes for CASSLEQGATNEKLFF.

This clone was seen a few times. The genes are TRBV28 and TRBJ1-4, with 7 bases that match TRBD1. Looked up from germline, CDR1 is MDHEN and CDR2 is SYDVKM. The length of the CDR3 is 18 residues. The V gene end was trimmed by 3 bases and the J gene end by 4 bases; junction bases not matched to a gene: 14. CDR3 residues: CASSLNSGTENFNEKLFF. CDR3 DNA sequence: TGTGCCAGCAGTTTGAATTCCGGGACAGAAAACTTTAATGAAAAACTGTTTTTT.

The genes are TRBV7-6 and TRBJ2-2, with 12 bases identical to TRBD2. Germline CDR1 SGHVS, CDR2 FNYEAQ. The CDR3 spans 15 residues. The V segment lost 3 bases and the J segment 5 bases; nucleotides outside the gene matches: 1. The CDR3 is CASSFTSGRTGELFF. In DNA form, the CDR3 reads TGTGCCAGCAGCTTCACTAGCGGGAGGACCGGGGAGCTGTTTTTT. Drawing the rest from reference TRBV7-6 and TRBJ2-2, the complete variable domain is GAGVSQSPRYKVTKRGQDVALRCDPISGHVSLYWYRQALGQGPEFLTYFNYEAQQDKSGLPNDRFSAERPEGSISTLTIQRTEQRDSAMYRCASSFTSGRTGELFFGEGSRLTVL.